The 14 T cell receptor beta chains reported below all come from one sample, sequenced in a study of cytomegalovirus exposure and HLA in healthy donors. The PCR ran on 60 Vbeta and 13 Jbeta primers. Method: immunoSEQ multiplex PCR; TCRdb's copy keeps in-frame clones and lacks some. The sample consists of more than 95,000 clones, around 79% of them appearing once. The source material was PBMCs. These receptors all stem from a man aged 55 to 70 in good health and CMV-seropositive.

The CDR3 is CASSPGTGGTYEQYF. Written as DNA, the CDR3 is TGTGCCAGCAGCCCGGGGACAGGGGGAACCTACGAGCAGTACTTC. The rearrangement joins TRBV5-4 to TRBJ2-7; TRBD1 aligns across 11 bases. From germline, CDR1 is SGHNT and CDR2 YYREEE (reference sequence). The CDR3 runs to 15 residues. Unmatched junction bases numbered 5, after V lost 4 bases and J lost 2 bases.

The V and J genes are TRBV2 and TRBJ2-5, with 8 bases aligning to TRBD1. The V gene end was trimmed by 7 bases and the J gene end by 1 base; junction bases not matched to a gene: 5. Germline V gives CDR1 SNHLY, CDR2 FYNNEI. This CDR3 has 14 amino acids. CDR3 region: CASNQGAGQETQYF. CDR3 coding DNA: TGTGCCAGCAACCAGGGGGCGGGCCAAGAGACCCAGTACTTC.

The rearrangement uses TRBV18 and TRBJ2-2; D perhaps matches TRBD2 (7 bases). CDR3 length equals 16 residues. CDR1 and CDR2 from the germline V gene are KGHSH and LQKENI. Trimming pared 3 bases from V and 2 bases from J, leaving 13 bases between. CDR3 protein: CASSPGGAVNTGELFF. CDR3 in DNA: TGTGCCAGCTCACCGGGGGGGGCAGTTAACACCGGGGAGCTGTTTTTT.

The rearrangement joins TRBV5-1 to TRBJ1-2; D not resolved. V lost 0 bases, J lost 3 bases, and 9 bases lay in between. The CDR3 contains 14 residues. Germline-derived CDR1 and CDR2 are SGHRS and YFSETQ. The CDR3 spells CASSLEYRYYGYTF. CDR3 bases: TGCGCCAGCAGCTTGGAGTATAGATACTATGGCTACACCTTC.

V and J are TRBV11-1 and TRBJ2-2, with 10 bases identical to TRBD1. The V gene end was trimmed by 1 base and the J gene end by 5 bases; junction bases not matched to a gene: 4. The germline gives CDR1 SGHAT, CDR2 FQDESV (reference sequence). CDR3 length: 16 amino acids. The CDR3 loop is CASSLGQGAGTGELFF. The DNA of the CDR3 is TGTGCCAGCAGCTTAGGACAGGGGGCGGGGACCGGGGAGCTGTTTTTT.

The rearrangement joins TRBV6-1 to TRBJ1-6; D gene unclear. CDR3 length: 13 residues. The germline gives CDR1 MNHNS, CDR2 SASEGT. Trimming took off 6 bases at V and 11 bases at J, with 14 bases between the two ends. The CDR3: CASSKAGGTPLHF. The CDR3 nucleotides are TGTGCCAGCAGCAAAGCGGGCGGAACACCCCTCCACTTT.

The rearrangement uses TRBV5-1 and TRBJ2-7, with TRBD2 identical over 9 bases. The CDR3 has 16 residues. Trimming cost V 0 bases and J 5 bases; bases outside gene matches: 9. Germline V gives CDR1 SGHRS, CDR2 YFSETQ. DNA of the CDR3: TGCGCCAGCAGCTTGGTTGCTAGCGGGGCCTGGGACGAGCAGTACTTC. As protein: CASSLVASGAWDEQYF.

The chain joins TRBV6-5 to TRBJ1-1; D is possibly TRBD1 (5 bases). There are 15 residues in the CDR3. Germline V gene sequence: CDR1 MNHEY, CDR2 SVGAGI. Trimming pared 2 bases from V and 1 base from J, leaving 11 bases between. CDR3 coding DNA: TGTGCCAGCAGTTACATGACAGCCCCGAACACTGAAGCTTTCTTT. Protein sequence: CASSYMTAPNTEAFF.

This clone has a handful of counts. The rearrangement links TRBV9 to TRBJ2-4; D perhaps matches TRBD1 (5 bases). The V and J ends lost 3 bases and 9 bases respectively, with 13 bases between them. Germline CDR1 reads SGDLS; CDR2 reads YYNGEE. The CDR3 extends over 13 amino acids. Written as DNA, the CDR3 is TGTGCCAGCAGCGGAACTCAGGGCTCCATTCAGTACTTC. Translation: CASSGTQGSIQYF.

The table lists this clone with a few counts. The chain links TRBV5-5 to TRBJ2-7; D is perhaps TRBD1 (5 bases). This CDR3 comprises 13 residues. Germline V gene lookup returns CDR1 SGHKS and CDR2 YYEKEE (reference sequence). The V end lost 0 bases, the J end lost 6 bases, and 10 bases lay between the germline ends. The CDR3 nucleotides read TGTGCCAGCAGCTTGGCATCCAGGGTCGAGCAGTACTTC. Residues: CASSLASRVEQYF.

V gene TRBV5-6 combines with J gene TRBJ1-5; no firm D call. This CDR3 contains 13 residues. V shed 7 bases and J shed 3 bases, with 11 bases lying between them. CDR1 SGHDT and CDR2 YYEEEE come from the germline V gene. The CDR3 protein is CASRYGDNQPQHF. Here the CDR3 DNA reads TGTGCCAGCCGATACGGAGACAATCAGCCCCAGCATTTT.

V gene TRBV15 combines with J gene TRBJ1-2; D perhaps matches TRBD1 (5 bases). The CDR3 contains 15 residues. The V and J ends lost 0 bases and 5 bases respectively, with 13 bases between them. Germline V gene lookup returns CDR1 LNHNV and CDR2 YYDKDF (reference sequence). In DNA form, the CDR3 reads TGTGCCACCAGCAGAGATCTAGACAGCGCTTATGGCTACACCTTC. Translation: CATSRDLDSAYGYTF.

The rearrangement uses TRBV7-9 and TRBJ2-7; possible D gene TRBD1, 6 bases. The CDR3 is 15 amino acids. Germline-derived CDR1 and CDR2 are SEHNR and FQNEAQ (reference sequence). V dropped 1 base and J dropped 2 bases, with 12 bases sitting between them. CDR3 loop: CASSLVMGAAYEQYF. In DNA form, the CDR3 reads TGTGCCAGCAGCTTAGTGATGGGGGCGGCCTACGAGCAGTACTTC.

This clone was recorded once. The CDR3 sequence: CAREAGGGYTDTQYF. The CDR3 DNA sequence: TGTGCCAGGGAGGCGGGGGGGGGATACACAGATACGCAGTATTTT. The rearrangement joins TRBV6-1 to TRBJ2-3, with 9 bases lining up with TRBD2. This CDR3 comprises 15 residues. Germline assignment: CDR1 MNHNS and CDR2 SASEGT. V lost 9 bases and J lost 2; bases outside the gene matches: 9.